A selection of T cell receptor beta chains follows, all from one sample in a study of T cells in Graves' hyperthyroidism and ophthalmopathy. Each CDR3 protein gets one entry after TCRdb re-called the multiplex PCR reads with MiXCR. This table has about 380,000 distinct CDR3 sequences, about 18% appearing once. Sample: blood. The receptors come from a man younger than 35 with Graves' ophthalmopathy. Each CDR3 is given with its conserved first and last residue. Where a row states a size, it is once, few, many or the class of an expanded clone; other rows omit it.

J	V	size	length	CDR3
TRBJ2-7	TRBV29-1	NA	13	CSVVNRSLSEQYF
TRBJ1-5	TRBV11-2	many	18	CASSPVWTGLYSNQPQHF
TRBJ1-1	TRBV18	few	16	CASSPPTGIPNTEAFF
TRBJ1-1	TRBV6-2/TRBV6-3	NA	13	CASSYLDGGEAFF
TRBJ1-4	TRBV6-2/TRBV6-3	NA	14	CASSYSGRGEKLFF
TRBJ1-2	TRBV10-3	NA	13	CATLDQGGYGYTF
TRBJ2-7	TRBV19	many	15	CASSSTSGGQYEQYF
TRBJ2-5	TRBV20-1	NA	14	CSVLTPGPQETQYF
TRBJ2-5	TRBV12-3/TRBV12-4	many	12	CASAPSGRTQYF
TRBJ2-7	TRBV28	many	14	CASSTLTRIYEQYF
TRBJ1-2	TRBV7-9	NA	13	CASSAAGTGGYTF
TRBJ2-7	TRBV20-1	many	11	CSARDWSEQYF
TRBJ1-1	TRBV20-1	NA	18	CSARGPDLRDRLNTEAFF
TRBJ2-3	TRBV5-1	many	15	CASSLRDNRGDTQYF
TRBJ1-2	TRBV5-1	NA	14	CASSFDRGFDGYTF
TRBJ2-1	TRBV15	NA	16	CATNRGSSGGYNEQFF
TRBJ1-2	TRBV19	few	18	CASSIRTPGQGISYGYTF
TRBJ2-7	TRBV6-5	NA	16	CASSYSNGLATGEQYF
TRBJ2-3	TRBV2	many	15	CASSEAWTGQDTQYF
TRBJ2-7	TRBV11-2	many	15	CASSLVGTGVYEQYF
TRBJ1-5	TRBV2	many	13	CASSAGAAQPQHF
TRBJ2-5	TRBV6-1	NA	15	CASSELSSGKETQYF
TRBJ2-3	TRBV11-2	many	14	CASSLDSATDTQYF
TRBJ2-7	TRBV11-2	once	14	CASSTGLAGGEQYF
TRBJ1-5	TRBV6-1	few	13	CASRRPGDQPQHF
TRBJ1-2	TRBV7-2	NA	16	CASSSYRVGANYGYTF
TRBJ1-1	TRBV28	many	14	CASSSGGADTEAFF
NA	TRBV27	NA	15	CASSFGQGVYNEQYF
TRBJ2-7	TRBV20-1	many	14	CSGTRDRAHYEQYF
TRBJ2-5	TRBV27	NA	16	CASSPWGSGGQETQYF
TRBJ1-2	TRBV12-3/TRBV12-4	many	15	CASSDLLDFNYGYTF
TRBJ1-5	TRBV24-1	NA	15	CATSDHTGWDQPQHF
TRBJ2-3	TRBV7-2	many	16	CASSLNAGGMTDTQYF
TRBJ2-7	TRBV5-1	NA	13	CASSPEGGLEQYF
TRBJ2-7	TRBV5-1	NA	13	CASSGTGSNEQYF
TRBJ2-7	TRBV7-3	NA	12	CASSQTSGEQYF
TRBJ1-2	TRBV28	many	15	CASSDPRTGDYGYTF
TRBJ2-5	TRBV10-3	many	14	CAISGRQGQETQYF
TRBJ1-1	TRBV7-9	few	12	CASSTENTEAFF
TRBJ1-4	TRBV10-3	many	15	CAISESDSQNEKLFF
TRBJ1-6	TRBV12-3/TRBV12-4	NA	14	CASSLGTGYSPLHF
TRBJ1-3	TRBV4-1	few	15	CASSQEPGVGNTIYF
TRBJ1-6	TRBV9	NA	13	CASAGTGNSPLHF